Listed here is a single T cell receptor (beta chain). Authors' data handling: Amplified reference gene primers provided the basis for estimating nucleated cell counts. Assay used: immunoSEQ multiplex PCR; TCRdb lists only in-frame clones, some missing. V and J calls plus clone size are reproduced from that table; the DNA served to infer D and trimming. Here the sample spans tens of thousands of clones, about nine tenths being singletons. This CDR3 contains 16 residues. Trimming left V 6 bases short and J 1 base short, with 17 bases between. Germline-derived CDR1 and CDR2 are KGHSH and LQKENI. This sample stems from a study of blood T cell repertoires in COVID-19. Study information: There were acute and convalescent COVID-19 samples, and they came from the United States, Italy and Spain. T cells, B-cell-depleted T cells, or PBMCs supplied cDNA or gDNA.

The sequenced material came from peripheral blood. The chain uses TRBV18 and TRBJ2-3; D remains ambiguous. This sequence was found in a human donor in a cohort sampled during active COVID-19. The DNA of the CDR3 is TGTGCCAGCTCGCCCTCCTTAGCTCTGGGCACAGATACGCAGTATTTT. Its translation is CASSPSLALGTDTQYF.